This entry concerns a single T cell receptor beta chain. Authors' methods: Estimated nucleated cell counts came from reference gene primer amplification. The method was immunoSEQ multiplex PCR; TCRdb's version includes in-frame clones alone and lacks a portion of them. The V and J calls and the clone size are those of that table, but D and trimming were determined from the DNA. Of about 190,000 clones in the sample, more than 75% were seen once. This entry is derived from a study of blood T cell repertoires in COVID-19. Overall study context: Material from acute and convalescent COVID-19 was sourced from the United States, Italy and Spain.

Germline CDR1 and CDR2: SGHTA and FQGNSA. V lost 4 bases and J lost 7; bases outside the gene matches: 10. The CDR3 contains 18 residues. Seattle researchers signed up patients amid active infection and tracked them longitudinally. Material for sequencing was peripheral blood. This receptor was identified in a woman aged 60-75 years with COVID-19, enrolled during active disease. The chain couples TRBV7-2 to TRBJ2-1; 16 bases align to TRBD2. The DNA of the CDR3 is TGTGCCAGCAGCTCCGGGACTAGCGGGGGGGCTTGGAGTAATGAGCAGTTCTTC. Amino acid sequence: CASSSGTSGGAWSNEQFF.